This T cell receptor (beta chain) was captured by sequencing in a study of T cells after yellow fever vaccination. Study-wide context: The authors prepared low-cell-number fractions using SMART-Seq v4 Ultra Low Input.

This clonotype showed up just a few times. As yet, its antigen is unknown. Study findings and constraints: Peaking faster, on day 5 versus 15, the secondary response was nonetheless weaker.

CDR3 length: 14 residues. The germline V and J ends were trimmed by 5 bases and 2 bases, with 12 bases remaining between them. Germline CDR1 and CDR2: SGHTA and FQGNSA. In making TCR cDNA, 5'RACE template switching added a universal primer site and UMIs to it. TCRdb itself ran the 5' RACE reads through MiXCR, one entry per CDR3 protein. The sample has approximately 260,000 distinct CDR3 sequences, roughly 13% seen once. Sample: CD4+ T cells sorted from PBMCs, taken 45 days after the yellow fever booster vaccination. This sequence was found in a man younger than 45 who received the YFV17D yellow fever vaccine. The rearrangement links TRBV7-2 to TRBJ2-5, with D possibly TRBD1 on 5 matching bases. CDR3 loop: CASSARWTQETQYF. CDR3 DNA sequence: TGTGCCAGCAGCGCTAGATGGACACAAGAGACCCAGTACTTC.